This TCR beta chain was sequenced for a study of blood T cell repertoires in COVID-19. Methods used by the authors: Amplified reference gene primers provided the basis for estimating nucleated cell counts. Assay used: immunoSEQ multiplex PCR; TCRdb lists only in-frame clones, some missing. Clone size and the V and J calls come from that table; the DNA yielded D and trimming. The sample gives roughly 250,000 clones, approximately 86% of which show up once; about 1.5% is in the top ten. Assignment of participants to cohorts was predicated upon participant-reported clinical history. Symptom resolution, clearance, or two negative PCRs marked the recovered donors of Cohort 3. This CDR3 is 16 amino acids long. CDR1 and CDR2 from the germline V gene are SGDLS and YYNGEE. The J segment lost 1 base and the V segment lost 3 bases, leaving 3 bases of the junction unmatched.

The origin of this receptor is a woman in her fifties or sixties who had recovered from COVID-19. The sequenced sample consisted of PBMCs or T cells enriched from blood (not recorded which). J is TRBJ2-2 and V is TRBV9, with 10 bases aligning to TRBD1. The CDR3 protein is CASSGQGAGNTGELFF. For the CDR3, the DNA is TGTGCCAGCAGCGGACAGGGGGCGGGGAACACCGGGGAGCTGTTTTTT.